The rows below give T cell receptor beta chains drawn from one sample of a study of blood T cell repertoires in COVID-19. Generated by immunoSEQ multiplex PCR, the TCRdb table keeps only in-frame clones and is missing some. The sample yields roughly 340,000 clones, 85% to 90% seen once. The sample consisted of peripheral blood. The receptors come from a woman aged 50 to 65 with COVID-19, enrolled during active disease. The CDR3 runs from the conserved cysteine through the conserved F or W. D genes are given only for firm matches. Clone size is not always given. Where it is, it says once, few, many or a class for expanded clones.

J	D	length	V	size	CDR3	DNA
TRBJ2-3	TRBD1	18	TRBV4-3	.	CASSQDPDRRRGTDTQYF	TGCGCCAGCAGCCAAGACCCGGACAGGAGAAGAGGCACAGATACGCAGTATTTT
TRBJ1-1	TRBD1	14	TRBV25-1	.	CASSGQGLATEAFF	TGTGCCAGCAGCGGACAGGGGTTGGCCACTGAAGCTTTCTTT
TRBJ2-6	TRBD1	17	TRBV18	.	CASSLGQGATGANVLTF	TGTGCCAGCTCACTAGGACAGGGAGCGACTGGGGCCAACGTCCTGACTTTC
TRBJ2-5	.	12	TRBV7-8	.	CASSLGGGTQYF	TGTGCCAGCAGCTTAGGTGGAGGGACCCAGTACTTC
TRBJ2-3	.	14	TRBV14	.	CASSPNLSTDTQYF	TGTGCCAGCAGCCCTAATTTGAGCACAGATACGCAGTATTTT
TRBJ2-3	.	13	TRBV19	.	CASSKAARDTQYF	TGTGCCAGTAGTAAAGCGGCCCGAGATACGCAGTATTTT
TRBJ1-2	.	12	TRBV28	.	CASIDRNYGYTF	TGTGCCAGCATTGACAGGAACTATGGCTACACCTTC
TRBJ2-7	TRBD1	12	TRBV29-1	.	CSFRTGGYEQYF	TGCAGCTTTCGGACAGGGGGCTACGAGCAGTACTTC
TRBJ2-3	TRBD2	15	TRBV2	.	CASGKREGGTDTQYF	TGTGCCAGCGGGAAGCGGGAGGGCGGCACAGATACGCAGTATTTT
TRBJ2-7	.	15	TRBV10-2	once	CASRPGPYVSYEQYF	TGCGCCAGCAGACCGGGTCCCTACGTCTCCTACGAGCAGTACTTC
TRBJ2-7	TRBD1	15	TRBV27	.	CASSRRDRGSYEQYF	TGTGCCAGCAGCCGCCGGGACAGGGGCTCCTACGAGCAGTACTTC
TRBJ2-1	.	16	TRBV6-2/TRBV6-3	.	CASSYDGTLSWNEQFF	TGTGCCAGCAGTTACGACGGGACACTCAGCTGGAATGAGCAGTTCTTC
TRBJ1-4	TRBD1	16	TRBV6-2/TRBV6-3	.	CASSGGSGTGNEKLFF	TGTGCCAGCAGTGGGGGGTCCGGGACAGGGAATGAAAAACTGTTTTTT
TRBJ1-1	TRBD1	16	TRBV27	once	CASSPNRGTLNTEAFF	TGTGCCAGCAGTCCCAACAGGGGGACCCTGAACACTGAAGCTTTCTTT
TRBJ2-1	TRBD2	14	TRBV27	.	CASSLAGVRPEQFF	TGTGCCAGCAGTTTGGCGGGAGTAAGACCTGAGCAGTTCTTC
TRBJ1-6	TRBD1	16	TRBV5-4	.	CASSLAGQGVNSPLHF	TGTGCCAGCAGCTTGGCGGGACAGGGGGTTAATTCACCCCTCCACTTT
TRBJ1-1	.	11	TRBV3-1/TRBV3-2	.	CASSRRTEAFF	TGTGCCAGCAGCCGGAGGACTGAAGCTTTCTTT
TRBJ1-1	.	16	TRBV6-5	.	CASSYGNPGLNTEAFF	TGTGCCAGCAGTTACGGGAATCCAGGGCTGAACACTGAAGCTTTCTTT
TRBJ1-6	.	17	TRBV5-5	.	CASSFPLGGSYNSPLHF	TGTGCCAGCAGCTTCCCCCTCGGGGGATCCTATAATTCACCCCTCCACTTT
TRBJ1-1	TRBD1	15	TRBV5-1	.	CASISGIQGNSEAFF	TGCGCCAGCATCTCCGGGATACAGGGGAACTCTGAAGCTTTCTTT
TRBJ2-7	TRBD1	13	TRBV10-1	once	CASGRDRDYEQYF	TGCGCCAGCGGGAGGGACAGGGATTACGAGCAGTACTTC
TRBJ1-1	TRBD1	14	TRBV6-6	.	CASSSGQGNTEAFF	TGTGCCAGCAGTTCGGGACAGGGGAACACTGAAGCTTTCTTT
TRBJ1-5	.	14	TRBV10-3	few	CATRQDGSNQPQHF	TGTGCCACCAGGCAGGATGGAAGCAATCAGCCCCAGCATTTT